A single sample is the source of the 24 T cell receptor beta chains below, sequenced in a study of shared clonotypes between healthy human individuals. CD45RO-negative cells were positively selected for CCR7, leaving out terminally differentiated effector memory CD45RA+ cells. This table comes from immunoSEQ multiplex PCR, and its TCRdb copy is limited to in-frame clones, with some not included. The table lists around 1.9 million clones, 93% of them singletons. Material: naive CD8+ T cells from PBMCs. These receptors were collected from a young man in good health. Some clones in this sample may be carry-over from other donors' samples.

This clone showed up just once. V usage is TRBV27 and J usage is TRBJ2-7, with D perhaps TRBD1 (6 bases). Germline CDR1 and CDR2: MNHEY and SMNVEV (reference sequence). V was trimmed by 8 bases and J by 5 bases, leaving 19 bases between them. The length of the CDR3 is 14 residues. The CDR3 reads CASAEWPQGNEQYF. Written as DNA, the CDR3 is TGTGCCAGCGCCGAGTGGCCGCAGGGGAACGAGCAGTACTTC.

The chain links TRBV27 to TRBJ1-1, with D perhaps matching TRBD1 (6 bases). The CDR3 runs to 14 residues. Per the germline V gene, CDR1 is MNHEY and CDR2 is SMNVEV (reference sequence). V was clipped by 9 bases and J by 4 bases, with 18 bases between them. The CDR3 protein is CASRVGSRGTEAFF. The CDR3 nucleotides read TGTGCCAGTCGCGTGGGGAGCAGGGGCACTGAAGCTTTCTTT.

The chain carries TRBV9 and TRBJ2-1; D uncertain. The CDR3 is made up of 14 amino acids. V lost 0 bases and J 5 bases, leaving 9 bases between the germline ends. Germline CDR1 reads SGDLS; CDR2 reads YYNGEE. The CDR3: CASSVEGWDNEQFF. The CDR3 coding sequence is TGTGCCAGCAGCGTAGAAGGGTGGGACAATGAGCAGTTCTTC.

This chain joins TRBV13 and TRBJ1-1; 8 bases match TRBD1. V lost 7 bases and J lost 5; bases outside the gene matches: 12. The germline V gene has CDR1 PRHDT and CDR2 FYEKMQ (reference sequence). This CDR3 comprises 15 residues. CDR3: CASTYDQGARTEAFF. In nucleotides, the CDR3 is TGTGCCAGCACCTATGACCAGGGGGCGCGAACTGAAGCTTTCTTT.

The J gene is TRBJ2-1, the V gene TRBV6-6, with 8 bases identical to TRBD2. In germline, CDR1 is MNHNY, CDR2 SVGAGI (reference sequence). This CDR3 comprises 15 residues. V lost 2 bases and J lost 6; bases outside the gene matches: 6. The CDR3 bases are TGTGCCAGCAGTTACGGGTTAGCGGGAACCAATGAGCAGTTCTTC. Amino acid sequence: CASSYGLAGTNEQFF.

This chain joins TRBV28 and TRBJ1-2, with D maybe TRBD1 (5 bases). Per the germline V gene, CDR1 is MDHEN and CDR2 is SYDVKM. V lost 1 base to trimming and J lost 4 bases, with 10 bases between them. This CDR3 spans 14 amino acids. The CDR3 reads CASSLFNQGYGYTF. DNA of the CDR3: TGTGCCAGCAGTTTATTCAATCAGGGCTATGGCTACACCTTC.

The rearrangement uses TRBV4-3 and TRBJ2-3, with 9 positions matching TRBD1. The CDR3 runs 15 residues. Germline CDR1 and CDR2: LGHNA and YSLEER. V was pared by 5 bases and J by 5 bases, with 8 bases of the junction left unmatched. This CDR3 reads CASSDRDREEDTQYF. In DNA, the CDR3 is TGCGCCAGCAGCGACCGGGACAGGGAAGAAGATACGCAGTATTTT.

CDR3 sequence (DNA): TGTGCCAGCCTGCCGGGATTCAACACTGAAGCTTTCTTT. Translated: CASLPGFNTEAFF. V gene TRBV2 combines with J gene TRBJ1-1; D remains ambiguous. Germline assignment: CDR1 SNHLY and CDR2 FYNNEI. The CDR3 contains 13 residues. Trimming left V 8 bases short and J 2 bases short, with 12 bases between.

The chain employs TRBV19 and TRBJ1-1; 7 bases are a match to TRBD1. The J segment lost 5 bases and the V segment lost 5 bases, leaving 11 bases of the junction unmatched. The CDR3 loop spans 15 amino acids. The germline CDR1 and CDR2 sequences are LNHDA and SQIVND (reference sequence). The CDR3 reads CASSSTTGRGTEAFF. CDR3 DNA sequence: TGTGCCAGTAGTTCAACGACAGGGCGGGGGACTGAAGCTTTCTTT. Together with reference TRBV19 and TRBJ1-1, the CDR3 gives the full variable domain: DGGITQSPKYLFRKEGQNVTLSCEQNLNHDAMYWYRQDPGQGLRLIYYSQIVNDFQKGDIAEGYSVSREKKESFPLTVTSAQKNPTAFYLCASSSTTGRGTEAFFGQGTRLTVV.

The chain recombines TRBV7-9 with TRBJ2-1; 9 bases agree with TRBD2. This CDR3 comprises 13 residues. V lost 10 bases to trimming and J lost 1 base; unmatched junction nucleotides: 2. Germline CDR1 and CDR2: SEHNR and FQNEAQ (reference sequence). CDR3 coding DNA: TGTGCCACGACTAGCGGATCCTACAATGAGCAGTTCTTC. Translated: CATTSGSYNEQFF. The full variable domain, rest sourced from reference TRBV7-9 and TRBJ2-1, is DTGVSQNPRHKITKRGQNVTFRCDPISEHNRLYWYRQTLGQGPEFLTYFQNEAQLEKSRLLSDRFSAERPKGSFSTLEIQRTEQGDSAMYLCATTSGSYNEQFFGPGTRLTVL.

This chain joins TRBV11-2 and TRBJ1-1; D is unresolved. Trimming took off 1 base at V and 1 base at J, with 10 bases between the two ends. The length of the CDR3 is 15 residues. Germline assignment: CDR1 SGHAT and CDR2 FQNNGV. CDR3 nucleotides: TGTGCCAGCAGCTTAGTGAGCACGGCGAACACTGAAGCTTTCTTT. The encoded protein is CASSLVSTANTEAFF.

The CDR3 protein is CASSSSTGPGNTIYF. The CDR3 region has the DNA TGTGCCAGCAGTTCGTCGACAGGGCCAGGAAACACCATATATTTT. The chain is built from TRBV27 and TRBJ1-3, with 7 bases matching TRBD1. J was trimmed by 4 bases and V by 4 bases; bases with no gene match: 7. The CDR3 has 15 amino acids. Germline V gene lookup returns CDR1 MNHEY and CDR2 SMNVEV (reference sequence).

The chain combines TRBV5-1 with TRBJ2-1, with a weak D call TRBD2 (5 bases). The V gene's germline CDR1 is SGHRS and CDR2 YFSETQ. The V gene lost 0 bases and the J gene lost 5 bases, with 15 bases spanning the gap. This CDR3 contains 16 residues. The CDR3 reads CASSLGSGLGNNEQFF. In DNA form, the CDR3 reads TGCGCCAGCAGCTTGGGGAGCGGTCTGGGGAACAATGAGCAGTTCTTC.

J is TRBJ2-1 and V is TRBV27; 7 positions match TRBD1. There are 14 residues in the CDR3. V gave up 3 bases and J gave up 7 bases; unmatched junction bases: 6. Germline CDR1 MNHEY, CDR2 SMNVEV (reference sequence). The CDR3 DNA is TGTGCCAGCAGTTTTTCGACAGGGCAGAATGAGCAGTTCTTC. Translating gives CASSFSTGQNEQFF.

V and J are TRBV6-6 and TRBJ2-7, with D tentatively TRBD1 (5 bases). Trimming took off 4 bases at V and 2 bases at J, with 9 bases between the two ends. Looked up from germline, CDR1 is MNHNY and CDR2 is SVGAGI (reference sequence). CDR3 size: 13 residues. Here the CDR3 reads CASSWTTTYEQYF. CDR3 sequence (DNA): TGTGCCAGCAGTTGGACAACTACCTACGAGCAGTACTTC.

This sequence joins TRBV4-2 and TRBJ2-1, with 9 bases fitting TRBD2. Germline V CDR1 and CDR2: LGHNA, YNFKEQ. J lost 0 bases, V lost 0 bases, and 3 bases had no gene match. The CDR3 spans 17 residues. CDR3 residues: CASSQDLAGTSYNEQFF. The CDR3 region has the DNA TGTGCCAGCAGCCAAGACCTAGCGGGAACCTCCTACAATGAGCAGTTCTTC.

This chain uses TRBV25-1 with TRBJ2-3; D gene ambiguous. The CDR3 consists of 13 residues. Trimming took off 3 bases at V and 1 base at J, with 5 bases between the two ends. The germline V gene encodes CDR1 MGHDK and CDR2 SYGVNS. The CDR3 spells CASSDGGTDTQYF. The CDR3 DNA sequence: TGTGCCAGCAGTGATGGGGGCACAGATACGCAGTATTTT.

The J gene is TRBJ1-2, the V gene TRBV5-1; TRBD1 matches at 7 bases. V was clipped by 0 bases and J by 1 base; unmatched bases: 3. The CDR3 consists of 15 residues. Germline V CDR1 and CDR2: SGHRS, YFSETQ. The CDR3 is CASSLGDSFNYGYTF. The CDR3 DNA reads TGCGCCAGCAGCTTGGGGGACAGCTTTAACTATGGCTACACCTTC.

The V and J genes are TRBV27 and TRBJ2-5; maybe TRBD2 (5 bases). The end of the DNA aligns better with TRBJ2-7, so the J call may be wrong. Germline CDR1 is MNHEY and CDR2 is SMNVEV (reference sequence). The CDR3 length is 13 residues. The CDR3, as DNA: TGTGCCAGCAGTCGGGGTGCAACCTACGAGCAGTACTTC. It translates to CASSRGATYEQYF.

The chain uses TRBV27 and TRBJ2-7; D uncertain. CDR3 size: 10 residues. Germline V CDR1 and CDR2: MNHEY, SMNVEV (reference sequence). Trimming removed 6 bases from V and 6 bases from J, with 6 bases in between. CDR3 in DNA: TGTGCCAGCAGCCCCCCCGAGCAGTACTTC. Its translation: CASSPPEQYF.

The chain links TRBV4-1 to TRBJ1-2, with TRBD1 as a possible D gene (5 bases). With 1 base removed from V and 4 bases from J, the gap between germline ends came to 16 bases. This CDR3 region has 16 residues. Germline V gene lookup returns CDR1 MGHRA and CDR2 YSYEKL. The CDR3 DNA reads TGCGCCAGCAGCCAAGGGGCAGGGAATGACGTCTATGGCTACACCTTC. This sequence encodes CASSQGAGNDVYGYTF.

This chain joins TRBV4-3 and TRBJ2-7, with D uncertain. The CDR3 extends over 15 amino acids. Germline V gene sequence: CDR1 LGHNA, CDR2 YSLEER. V was clipped by 0 bases and J by 3 bases, with 12 bases between them. The CDR3 here is CASSQDWLDHYEQYF. Here the CDR3 DNA reads TGCGCCAGCAGCCAAGACTGGCTGGACCACTACGAGCAGTACTTC.

V usage is TRBV7-9 and J usage is TRBJ2-7; either TRBD1 or TRBD2 may supply D (5 bases each). Deletions cut 11 bases from V and 3 bases from J, with 20 bases between. CDR1 SEHNR and CDR2 FQNEAQ come from the germline V gene (reference sequence). The length of the CDR3 is 14 residues. CDR3 region: CASGDKYGGYEQYF. For the CDR3, the DNA is TGTGCCTCCGGGGATAAATATGGGGGCTACGAGCAGTACTTC.

Written as DNA, the CDR3 is TGTGCCAGCAGTCCCCGATTGGGGGGGCACCATTATGGCTACACCTTC. As protein: CASSPRLGGHHYGYTF. The rearrangement joins TRBV28 to TRBJ1-2, with D maybe TRBD1 (6 bases). The CDR3 runs 16 residues. V shed 5 bases and J shed 5 bases, with 21 bases lying between them. Germline CDR1 is MDHEN and CDR2 is SYDVKM.